The text below deals with one TCR beta chain. This sample stems from a study of identical twins. TCRdb processed the 5' RACE reads anew with MiXCR; each CDR3 protein has one entry. The sample consists of around 490,000 distinct CDR3 sequences, around 24% of them appearing once. These sequences were also reported in another study, on yellow fever vaccine responses in identical twins.

The receptor's source is a woman younger than 30 in good health. The specimen was CD4+ T cells sorted from blood.

CDR3 sequence (DNA): TGTGCCAGCAGCCGGGACAGGGGGCGCGGTCAGCCCCAGCATTTT. It yields the protein CASSRDRGRGQPQHF. The rearrangement uses TRBV6-1 and TRBJ1-5, with TRBD1 matching 12 bases. The CDR3 sequence is 15 residues long. Unmatched junction bases numbered 6, after V lost 6 bases and J lost 6 bases. The germline V gene has CDR1 MNHNS and CDR2 SASEGT.